This TCR beta chain emerged from a study of CD8 T cells in Susac syndrome. Turning to the study itself: The Susac syndrome patients were therapy-naive, on corticosteroids, or on intravenous immunoglobulin alone at blood draw.

While CD8+ and CD4+ T cells were isolated negatively, TEMRA cells were enriched by FACS. The germline gives CDR1 LNHDA, CDR2 SQIVND (reference sequence). The CDR3 length is 19 residues. V was cut by 6 bases and J by 2 bases, with 28 bases left in between. RNA amounts of roughly 0.45 to 1 ug underwent reverse transcription with random hexamers. An immunoSEQ multiplex PCR amplified TCR beta CDR3 over 54 Vbeta and 13 Jbeta. TCRdb reprocessed the immunoSEQ multiplex PCR reads via MiXCR and lists one record per CDR3 protein. Of 84,000 or so distinct CDR3 sequences detected, about 93% appear once; the ten largest clones hold around 0.94%.

The chain links TRBV19 to TRBJ1-1; unclear D gene. Material: CD8+ T cells from PBMCs. The TCR comes from a human donor with Susac syndrome. The chain's CDR3 is CASRNYLDSYSNANTEAFF. In nucleotides, the CDR3 is TGTGCCAGTAGGAATTATTTAGACTCTTACTCAAATGCCAACACTGAAGCTTTCTTT.